This T cell receptor (beta chain) was recovered during a study of T cell repertoires in cytomegalovirus infection. The wider study: In public TCR beta signatures, there were indications of both CMV infection and matching HLA type.

TCRdb fed the reads into MiXCR, producing one record per CDR3 protein. The sample yields roughly 280,000 distinct CDR3 sequences, over 8% seen once. This clonotype was counted at least ten times. Its antigen is not known. Broader study findings: Dominating the ex vivo response were TCR beta clonotypes that were CMV-specific and HLA-C-restricted.

V was cut by 5 bases and J by 0 bases, with 11 bases left in between. The CDR3 is made up of 15 amino acids. Germline V CDR1 and CDR2: SGHTA, FQGNSA. The origin of this receptor is a human donor in good health (CMV status not recorded). Some clones in this sample may be carry-over from other donors' samples. V gene TRBV7-2 combines with J gene TRBJ1-5; D uncertain. Material: PBMCs. CDR3 coding DNA: TGTGCCAGCAGCCTGGGAGGGATTAGCAATCAGCCCCAGCATTTT. It encodes CASSLGGISNQPQHF.